These 10 T cell receptor beta chains were all obtained from the same sample, sequenced in a study of early T cells in non-severe SARS-CoV-2 infection. MiXCR, applied by TCRdb to the 5' RACE reads, yields one record per CDR3 protein. The sample includes tens of thousands of distinct CDR3 sequences, 6.6% seen only once; the top ten take about 5.8%. Material: whole blood, obtained at baseline. Receptors originate from an adult who was a healthcare worker with PCR-confirmed SARS-CoV-2 infection or an uninfected control (not recorded which).

Note on this clonotype: The junction departs from the called germline gene at one end, perhaps through a read error. V is TRBV28 and J is TRBJ2-7; D may match TRBD1 or TRBD2 (5 bases each). This CDR3 is built from 12 residues. Germline-derived CDR1 and CDR2 are MDHEN and SYDVKM. The CDR3 spells CASSPGPPSFDF. The CDR3, as DNA: TGTGCCAGCAGTCCGGGACCTCCGTCTTTCGACTTC.

This clonotype was detected a few times. The V gene is TRBV7-9, the J gene TRBJ2-6; D not resolved. The CDR3 loop spans 14 amino acids. The V end lost 2 bases, the J end lost 0 bases, and 2 bases lay between the germline ends. Germline CDR1 and CDR2: SEHNR and FQNEAQ (reference sequence). CDR3 sequence: CASSLPSGANVLTF. As DNA, the CDR3 is TGTGCCAGCAGCTTACCCTCTGGGGCCAACGTCCTGACTTTC.

This clonotype was counted ten times or more. The chain has TRBV19 and TRBJ2-5; the match to TRBD1 covers 8 bases. The CDR3 is 11 residues long. CDR1 LNHDA and CDR2 SQIVND come from the germline V gene (reference sequence). Losses at the gene ends were 10 bases for V and 7 bases for J; bases not matched to a gene: 5. The DNA of the CDR3 is TGTGCCACTCGGACAGGGAGGACCCAGTACTTC. It encodes CATRTGRTQYF.

This clonotype was found a few times. V is TRBV7-9 and J is TRBJ1-1, with D uncertain. The CDR3 length is 13 residues. From germline, CDR1 is SEHNR and CDR2 FQNEAQ (reference sequence). Trimming left V 3 bases short and J 2 bases short, with 7 bases between. The CDR3 is CASSFGLNTEAFF. For the CDR3, the DNA is TGTGCCAGCAGCTTTGGACTAAACACTGAAGCTTTCTTT.

This clonotype showed up many times. This chain links TRBV29-1 with TRBJ1-2; the D gene is possibly TRBD1 (5 bases). Germline CDR1 and CDR2: SQVTM and ANQGSEA. The CDR3 runs to 12 residues. Trimming removed 6 bases at V and 4 bases at J, with 12 bases between. The CDR3 DNA sequence: TGCAGCGTGCTGGGACCGCTCTATGGCTACACCTTC. This encodes CSVLGPLYGYTF. Filled out from reference TRBV29-1 and TRBJ1-2, the complete variable domain reads SAVISQKPSRDICQRGTSLTIQCQVDSQVTMMFWYRQQPGQSLTLIATANQGSEATYESGFVIDKFPISRPNLTFSTLTVSNMSPEDSSIYLCSVLGPLYGYTFGSGTRLTVV.

The rearrangement joins TRBV28 to TRBJ2-5; D gene unclear. Looked up from germline, CDR1 is MDHEN and CDR2 is SYDVKM. The CDR3 extends over 12 amino acids. Deletions cut 3 bases from V and 5 bases from J, with 7 bases between. For the CDR3, the DNA is TGTGCCAGCAGTTTGCGAGCGGAGACCCAGTACTTC. Amino acid sequence: CASSLRAETQYF.

The CDR3 bases are TGTGCCAGCAGTTTAGGAGGTTTGGTGGGCAATCAGCCCCAGCATTTT. Its protein is CASSLGGLVGNQPQHF. The chain links TRBV12-3 or TRBV12-4 to TRBJ1-5, with unresolved D. The germline V and J ends were trimmed by 1 base and 2 bases, with 12 bases remaining between them. The CDR3 is made up of 16 amino acids.

This clonotype was counted ten times or more. This chain connects TRBV5-1 to TRBJ1-3; D is unclear. Germline-derived CDR1 and CDR2 are SGHRS and YFSETQ. The CDR3 length is 14 residues. The germline V and J ends were trimmed by 4 bases and 8 bases, with 16 bases remaining between them. Here the CDR3 DNA reads TGCGCCAGCAGCCTGCGGACCCTCAAGGACACCATATATTTT. This gives the protein CASSLRTLKDTIYF.

At least ten counts were recorded for this clonotype. V and J are TRBV19 and TRBJ2-4, with 8 bases lining up with TRBD2. With 6 bases clipped from V and 1 base from J, the junction kept 5 bases outside the gene matches. This CDR3 region has 15 residues. Germline V CDR1 and CDR2: LNHDA, SQIVND (reference sequence). In DNA form, the CDR3 reads TGTGCCAGTAGCCGGGGGGGGCCCGCCAAAAACATTCAGTACTTC. Its protein product is CASSRGGPAKNIQYF.

This clonotype was observed at least ten times. The rearrangement links TRBV10-2 to TRBJ1-5; D gene unclear. The CDR3 spans 14 residues. Between the trimmed V and J ends, which lost 3 bases and 5 bases, there was a span of 11 bases. Germline lookup yields CDR1 WSHSY and CDR2 SAAADI. The CDR3: CASSEVEGYQPQHF. In DNA, the CDR3 is TGCGCCAGCAGTGAAGTAGAGGGTTATCAGCCCCAGCATTTT.